This T cell receptor beta chain emerged from a study of shared clonotypes between healthy human individuals. Study-level results: Sequencing depth was a factor that was expected to affect clonotype sharing among donors. Clonotype sharing across a few donors was observed for about 5.5% of naive CD4 clonotypes.

Samples underwent the assay at deep level. Clones were read by immunoSEQ multiplex PCR, and TCRdb kept only the in-frame ones, dropping some. The table includes some 2,100,000 clones, around 93% detected once. Terminally differentiated effector memory CD45RA+ cells were excluded from the naive CD8 cells, which were CD45RO-negative and positively selected for CCR7. Notes on this clone: Its specificity is unknown.

The CDR3 length is 13 residues. Trimming pared 6 bases from V and 3 bases from J, leaving 9 bases between. The V gene's germline CDR1 is MNHNY and CDR2 SVGAGI (reference sequence). Sequenced material: naive CD8+ T cells from PBMCs. The rearrangement joins TRBV6-6 to TRBJ2-1; no reliable D call. The clonotype originates from a man between 18 and 29 years old in good health. Some clones in this sample may be carry-over from other donors' samples. CDR3 coding DNA: TGTGCCAGCAGCTCGAACGGCTACAATGAGCAGTTCTTC. This translates into CASSSNGYNEQFF.